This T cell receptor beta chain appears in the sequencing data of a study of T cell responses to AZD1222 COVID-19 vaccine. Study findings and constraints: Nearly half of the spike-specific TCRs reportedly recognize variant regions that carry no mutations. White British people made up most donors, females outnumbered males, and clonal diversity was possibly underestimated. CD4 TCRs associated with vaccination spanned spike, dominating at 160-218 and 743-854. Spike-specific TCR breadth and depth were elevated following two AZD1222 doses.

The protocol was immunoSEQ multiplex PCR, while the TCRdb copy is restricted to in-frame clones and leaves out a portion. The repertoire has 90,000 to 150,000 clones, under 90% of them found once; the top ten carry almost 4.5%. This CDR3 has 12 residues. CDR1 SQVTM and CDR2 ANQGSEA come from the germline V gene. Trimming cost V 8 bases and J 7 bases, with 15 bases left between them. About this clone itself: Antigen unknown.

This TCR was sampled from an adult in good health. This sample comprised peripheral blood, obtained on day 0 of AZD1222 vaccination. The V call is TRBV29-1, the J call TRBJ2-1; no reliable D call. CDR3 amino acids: CSSESPGNEQFF. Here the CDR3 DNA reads TGCAGCTCTGAAAGCCCCGGGAATGAGCAGTTCTTC.